Here is one T cell receptor (beta chain) with its context. Using its own MiXCR run on the 5' RACE reads, TCRdb lists one record per CDR3 protein. This table has 300,000 to 350,000 distinct CDR3 sequences, roughly 14% appearing once. The data derive from a study of CD8 T cells in ankylosing spondylitis. Germline loops: CDR1 SGHAT, CDR2 FQNNGV. Trimming took 5 bases from V and 0 from J, leaving 8 bases between them. The CDR3 is 14 residues long. Sample: blood, either unsorted or a sorted T cell fraction (not recorded which). This sequence joins TRBV11-2 and TRBJ1-3; D unresolved. The origin of this receptor is a male donor with ankylosing spondylitis or in good health (not recorded which). CDR3 DNA: TGTGCCAGCAGCATACGGGGCTCTGGAAACACCATATATTTT. This codes for CASSIRGSGNTIYF.